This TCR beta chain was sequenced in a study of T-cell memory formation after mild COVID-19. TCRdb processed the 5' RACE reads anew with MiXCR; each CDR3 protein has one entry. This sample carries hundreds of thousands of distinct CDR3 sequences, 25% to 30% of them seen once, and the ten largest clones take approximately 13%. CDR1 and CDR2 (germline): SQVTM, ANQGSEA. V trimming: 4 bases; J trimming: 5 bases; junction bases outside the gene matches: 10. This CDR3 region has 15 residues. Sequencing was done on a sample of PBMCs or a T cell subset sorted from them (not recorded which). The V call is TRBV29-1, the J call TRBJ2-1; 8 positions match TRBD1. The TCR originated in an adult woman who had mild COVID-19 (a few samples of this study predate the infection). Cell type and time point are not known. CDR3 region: CSVALQGAGNNEQFF. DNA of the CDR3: TGCAGCGTTGCACTCCAGGGGGCAGGCAACAATGAGCAGTTCTTC.